This TCR beta chain was sequenced for a study of glioma-infiltrating T cells after dendritic cell vaccination. Across the study: Dendritic cell vaccination trial patients had either newly diagnosed or recurrent glioblastoma.

The CDR3 sequence is 13 residues long. Germline V gives CDR1 SGDLS, CDR2 YYNGEE. Trimming cost V 4 bases and J 8 bases, with 15 bases left between them. Clones were sequenced by immunoSEQ multiplex PCR, and TCRdb holds only the in-frame ones, with some missing. The data show under 100,000 clones, about 84% seen once. General observations from the study: Few patients contributed both blood and tumor specimens.

Comments on this clone: Its antigen is currently unknown.

This TCR was sampled from a human donor with glioblastoma. This chain connects TRBV9 to TRBJ1-2; D is perhaps TRBD1 (6 bases). The sequences come from blood, collected before dendritic cell vaccination. CDR3 in DNA: TGTGCCAGCAGCCAAACAGGGAACGACGGCTACACCTTC. Translation: CASSQTGNDGYTF.